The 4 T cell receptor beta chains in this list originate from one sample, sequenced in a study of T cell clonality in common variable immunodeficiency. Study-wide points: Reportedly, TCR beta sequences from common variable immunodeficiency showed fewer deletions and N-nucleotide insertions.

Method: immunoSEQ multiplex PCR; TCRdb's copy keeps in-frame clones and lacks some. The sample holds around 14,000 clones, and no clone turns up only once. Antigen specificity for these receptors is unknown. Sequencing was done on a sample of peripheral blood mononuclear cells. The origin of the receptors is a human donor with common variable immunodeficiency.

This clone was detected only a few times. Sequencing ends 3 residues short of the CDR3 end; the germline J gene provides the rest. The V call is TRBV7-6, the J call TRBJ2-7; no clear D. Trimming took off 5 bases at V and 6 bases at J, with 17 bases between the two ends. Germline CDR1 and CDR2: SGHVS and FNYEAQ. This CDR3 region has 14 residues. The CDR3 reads CASSRRPETREQYF. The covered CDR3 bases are TGTGCCAGCAGCCGAAGGCCCGAAACCCGCGAG.

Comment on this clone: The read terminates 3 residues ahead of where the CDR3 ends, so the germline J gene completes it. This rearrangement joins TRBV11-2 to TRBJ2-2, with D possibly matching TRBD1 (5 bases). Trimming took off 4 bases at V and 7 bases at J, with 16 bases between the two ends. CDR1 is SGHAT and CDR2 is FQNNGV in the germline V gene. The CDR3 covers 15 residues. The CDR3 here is CASSSRMVQGGELFF. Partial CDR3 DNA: TGTGCCAGCAGCTCCCGGATGGTCCAGGGCGGGGAG.

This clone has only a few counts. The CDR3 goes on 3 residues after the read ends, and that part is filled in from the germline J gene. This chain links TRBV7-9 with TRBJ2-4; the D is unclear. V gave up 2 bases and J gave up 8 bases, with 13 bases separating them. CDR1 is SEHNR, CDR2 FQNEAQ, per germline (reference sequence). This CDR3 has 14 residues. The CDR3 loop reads CASSLLLVRDIQYF. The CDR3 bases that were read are TGTGCCAGCAGCTTATTGTTAGTCCGGGACATT.

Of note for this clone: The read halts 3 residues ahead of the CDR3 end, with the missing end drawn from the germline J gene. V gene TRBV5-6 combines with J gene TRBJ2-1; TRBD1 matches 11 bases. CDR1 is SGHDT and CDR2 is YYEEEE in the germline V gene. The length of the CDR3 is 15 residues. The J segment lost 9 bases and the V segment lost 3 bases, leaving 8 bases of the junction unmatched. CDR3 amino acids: CASSYAGTGGIEQFF. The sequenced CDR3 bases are TGTGCCAGCAGCTATGCCGGGACAGGGGGTATTGAG.